This T cell receptor (beta chain) was obtained from a study of breast tumors, draining lymph nodes, adjacent tissues. General study points: Findings are consistent with lymph node origin and intratumoral expansion of most tumor T cells. Tumor TCR diversity was below lymph nodes but above nontumor tissue. Data only fit, rather than demonstrated, lymph node origin of most tumor T cells. Tumor and nontumor repertoires were significantly more similar in luminal-like than in basal-like breast cancer.

Via MiXCR, TCRdb re-called the multiplex PCR reads, giving one row per CDR3 protein. The sample holds under 30,000 distinct CDR3 sequences, about 24% seen once. Germline loops: CDR1 SNHLY, CDR2 FYNNEI. Losses at the gene ends were 6 bases for V and 2 bases for J; bases not matched to a gene: 6. This CDR3 is built from 14 residues. Many counts were recorded for this clonotype. As yet, its antigen is unknown. The TCR was taken from a female donor with breast cancer. Some clones in this sample may be carry-over from other donors' samples. The sequencing input was breast tumor tissue. This chain connects TRBV2 to TRBJ2-7, with TRBD1 matching 8 bases. CDR3 sequence reads: CASRDGTGPYEQYF. As DNA, the CDR3 is TGTGCCAGCAGGGATGGGACAGGTCCCTACGAGCAGTACTTC.